Below are 22 T cell receptor beta chains sequenced from a single sample in a study of blood T cell repertoires in COVID-19. The repertoire was sequenced with immunoSEQ multiplex PCR; TCRdb's copy has only in-frame clones and lacks some. The table records roughly 37,000 clones, around four fifths of them present only once. Sequencing was carried out using peripheral blood. These receptors all stem from a man between 60 and 75 years old with acute or convalescent COVID-19.

The genes are TRBV12-3 or TRBV12-4 and TRBJ1-1; D remains unclear. The length of the CDR3 is 12 residues. The V and J ends lost 7 bases and 6 bases respectively, with 12 bases between them. The CDR3 sequence is CASNGQLSEAFF. The CDR3 DNA is TGTGCCAGCAATGGGCAGTTGTCTGAAGCTTTCTTT.

The chain joins TRBV5-1 to TRBJ2-5; 7 bases map to TRBD2. This CDR3 is built from 13 residues. Germline CDR1 is SGHRS and CDR2 is YFSETQ. The V segment lost 5 bases and the J segment 3 bases; nucleotides outside the gene matches: 4. CDR3 in amino acids: CASRAGREETQYF. CDR3 nucleotides: TGCGCCAGCAGGGCAGGGAGGGAAGAGACCCAGTACTTC.

The gene calls are TRBV19 and TRBJ1-5; 8 nucleotides line up with TRBD1. V lost 5 bases and J lost 0; bases outside the gene matches: 12. This CDR3 comprises 18 residues. The V gene's germline CDR1 is LNHDA and CDR2 SQIVND (reference sequence). For the CDR3, the DNA is TGTGCCAGTAGTGGAATTGACAGGGGAGTAGTTAGCAATCAGCCCCAGCATTTT. Its translation is CASSGIDRGVVSNQPQHF. Combining the CDR3 with reference TRBV19 and TRBJ1-5 gives the whole variable domain DGGITQSPKYLFRKEGQNVTLSCEQNLNHDAMYWYRQDPGQGLRLIYYSQIVNDFQKGDIAEGYSVSREKKESFPLTVTSAQKNPTAFYLCASSGIDRGVVSNQPQHFGDGTRLSIL.

V and J are TRBV24-1 and TRBJ2-3; D not resolved. This CDR3 has 17 residues. Germline loops: CDR1 KGHDR, CDR2 SFDVKD. Trimming stripped 2 bases from V and 5 bases from J, with 19 bases between. This chain's CDR3 is CATSDSSPRGVRDTQYF. CDR3 DNA: TGTGCCACCAGTGATTCTTCCCCGAGAGGTGTCAGAGATACGCAGTATTTT.

The rearrangement links TRBV6-1 to TRBJ1-1; unclear D gene. Trimming took off 2 bases at V and 4 bases at J, with 11 bases between the two ends. CDR1 is MNHNS, CDR2 SASEGT, per germline. The CDR3 spans 14 residues. The chain's CDR3 is CASSEPGAGTEAFF. CDR3 DNA: TGTGCCAGCAGTGAACCGGGTGCGGGCACTGAAGCTTTCTTT.

This clone appeared a few times. This rearrangement joins TRBV30 to TRBJ1-6; 7 bases are shared with TRBD1. The CDR3 contains 14 residues. The germline V gene encodes CDR1 GTSNPN and CDR2 SVGIG (reference sequence). V lost 3 bases to trimming and J lost 7 bases; unmatched junction nucleotides: 6. The CDR3 sequence is CAWRYQGVNSPLHF. The CDR3 DNA follows: TGTGCCTGGAGGTATCAGGGGGTAAATTCACCCCTCCACTTT.

The chain employs TRBV19 and TRBJ2-3, with D perhaps matching TRBD2 (5 bases). The CDR3 contains 14 residues. Germline V lookup: CDR1 LNHDA, CDR2 SQIVND (reference sequence). Trimming cost V 6 bases and J 2 bases, with 12 bases left between them. The CDR3, as DNA: TGTGCCAGTAGGGGAGTATTTTCCACAGATACGCAGTATTTT. Translating it yields CASRGVFSTDTQYF. Combining the CDR3 with reference TRBV19 and TRBJ2-3 gives the whole variable domain DGGITQSPKYLFRKEGQNVTLSCEQNLNHDAMYWYRQDPGQGLRLIYYSQIVNDFQKGDIAEGYSVSREKKESFPLTVTSAQKNPTAFYLCASRGVFSTDTQYFGPGTRLTVL.

The rearrangement uses TRBV7-8 and TRBJ2-4, with D perhaps TRBD2 (6 bases). Germline values: CDR1 SGHVS, CDR2 FQNEAQ. The V gene lost 5 bases and the J gene lost 0 bases, with 14 bases spanning the gap. The CDR3 extends over 16 amino acids. The CDR3 is CASSLYSGLAKNIQYF. In DNA form, the CDR3 reads TGTGCCAGCAGCCTCTATAGCGGATTAGCCAAAAACATTCAGTACTTC.

The chain uses TRBV24-1 and TRBJ2-3, with 10 nucleotides matching TRBD2. Trimming took 2 bases from V and 0 from J; bases not matched to a gene: 10. CDR1 is KGHDR and CDR2 is SFDVKD in the germline V gene. This CDR3 has 19 amino acids. CDR3 nucleotide sequence: TGTGCCACCAGTGATTCACTAGCGGGAAGTCCTACTAGCACAGATACGCAGTATTTT. As protein: CATSDSLAGSPTSTDTQYF.

This clone was counted a few times. The V call is TRBV5-1, the J call TRBJ1-2; 9 nucleotides agree with TRBD1. The ends lost 3 bases at V and 5 bases at J; junction bases unmatched: 8. This CDR3 contains 15 residues. Germline V gives CDR1 SGHRS, CDR2 YFSETQ. The CDR3 loop reads CASSWETGTGYGYTF. The CDR3 bases are TGCGCCAGCAGCTGGGAGACCGGGACAGGGTATGGCTACACCTTC.

CDR3 in DNA: TGTGCCAGCAGCTGGGACAGAGATCAGCCCCAGCATTTT. Protein product: CASSWDRDQPQHF. V is TRBV6-5 and J is TRBJ1-5; 7 positions agree with TRBD1. Per the germline V gene, CDR1 is MNHEY and CDR2 is SVGAGI. CDR3 length equals 13 residues. V dropped 6 bases and J dropped 5; count of bases not matched to a gene: 4.

A few counts support this clone. The chain recombines TRBV6-2 or TRBV6-3 with TRBJ1-1, with D tentatively TRBD1 (5 bases). CDR1 is MNHEY and CDR2 is SVGEGT in the germline V gene. V shed 2 bases and J shed 1 base, with 23 bases lying between them. The CDR3 loop spans 19 amino acids. In DNA form, the CDR3 reads TGTGCCAGCAGTTACCCCAGGTCAAGGGGCTATCTTCGGAACACTGAAGCTTTCTTT. Translation: CASSYPRSRGYLRNTEAFF.

The chain uses TRBV19 and TRBJ2-6; D call uncertain. Germline V gene lookup returns CDR1 LNHDA and CDR2 SQIVND (reference sequence). V lost 7 bases to trimming and J lost 0 bases, with 4 bases between them. CDR3 length: 13 residues. This chain's CDR3 is CASKSSGANVLTF. The CDR3 nucleotides read TGTGCCAGTAAGAGCTCTGGGGCCAACGTCCTGACTTTC.

The rearrangement joins TRBV28 to TRBJ1-2; D unclear. V shed 5 bases and J shed 5 bases, with 12 bases lying between them. The CDR3 spans 13 residues. The V gene's germline CDR1 is MDHEN and CDR2 SYDVKM. The DNA of the CDR3 is TGTGCCAGCAGTCTCCCGACTGATTATGGCTACACCTTC. Its protein product is CASSLPTDYGYTF.

This chain connects TRBV10-1 to TRBJ2-1; TRBD2 aligns across 12 bases. The CDR3 is made up of 17 amino acids. Germline assignment: CDR1 WNHNN and CDR2 SYGVQD (reference sequence). J was trimmed by 7 bases and V by 5 bases; bases with no gene match: 12. The CDR3 DNA reads as TGCGCCAGCAGTAGTCTAGCGGGAGGGCCACGGGAAAATGAGCAGTTCTTC. Its translation: CASSSLAGGPRENEQFF.

The CDR3 nucleotides read TGTGCCACCAGTGACCACACACGTTCGGGAGATGAGAGCTACACCTTC. This translates into CATSDHTRSGDESYTF. The chain uses TRBV24-1 and TRBJ1-2; D gene ambiguous. Germline lookup yields CDR1 KGHDR and CDR2 SFDVKD. This CDR3 contains 16 residues. Trimming took 4 bases from V and 9 from J, leaving 23 bases between them.

V and J are TRBV19 and TRBJ1-5; D is unresolved. CDR1 LNHDA and CDR2 SQIVND come from the germline V gene (reference sequence). The CDR3 consists of 16 residues. V lost 5 bases and J lost 4, with 18 bases in between. This CDR3 is CASSPLTNQRNQPQHF. The CDR3 DNA sequence: TGTGCCAGTAGTCCCTTGACAAACCAGCGGAATCAGCCCCAGCATTTT.

The V and J genes are TRBV3-1 (or the pseudogene TRBV3-2) and TRBJ2-3; D might be TRBD2 (6 bases). V lost 0 bases, J lost 1 base, and 14 bases lay in between. This CDR3 is 17 amino acids long. CDR1 is LGHDT, CDR2 YNNKEL, per germline (reference sequence). Written as DNA, the CDR3 is TGTGCCAGCAGCCAAGATACCCGGGAGACCCGCACAGATACGCAGTATTTT. Amino acid sequence: CASSQDTRETRTDTQYF.

The table lists this clone with a few counts. This rearrangement joins TRBV24-1 to TRBJ2-2; maybe TRBD1 (5 bases). The CDR3 extends over 16 amino acids. V lost 1 base, J lost 4 bases, and 12 bases lay in between. Germline CDR1 is KGHDR and CDR2 is SFDVKD. The DNA of the CDR3 is TGTGCCACCAGTGATTTTGTCCAGGGTGGCACCGGGGAGCTGTTTTTT. This codes for CATSDFVQGGTGELFF.

The V and J genes are TRBV19 and TRBJ2-2; the match to TRBD1 covers 8 bases. J gave up 10 bases and V 4 bases, and 11 bases lay outside the gene matches. The CDR3 loop spans 15 amino acids. CDR1 LNHDA and CDR2 SQIVND come from the germline V gene (reference sequence). The CDR3 DNA sequence: TGTGCCAGTAGTACCCAGACAGGGGCTCGGGAGGAGCTGTTTTTT. Amino acids: CASSTQTGAREELFF. Complete variable domain (other parts from reference TRBV19 and TRBJ2-2): DGGITQSPKYLFRKEGQNVTLSCEQNLNHDAMYWYRQDPGQGLRLIYYSQIVNDFQKGDIAEGYSVSREKKESFPLTVTSAQKNPTAFYLCASSTQTGAREELFFGEGSRLTVL.

The rearrangement joins TRBV29-1 to TRBJ1-1; D remains unclear. The germline V and J ends were trimmed by 7 bases and 1 base, with 13 bases remaining between them. Looked up from germline, CDR1 is SQVTM and CDR2 is ANQGSEA. The CDR3 is 13 amino acids. CDR3 amino acids: CSGGGLKNTEAFF. The CDR3 DNA reads as TGCAGCGGGGGTGGTCTAAAGAACACTGAAGCTTTCTTT.

The V call is TRBV5-1, the J call TRBJ1-4; D is perhaps TRBD1 (5 bases). Germline CDR1 is SGHRS and CDR2 is YFSETQ. The V end was cut by 1 base, the J end by 7 bases, with 11 bases between. The CDR3 is 14 amino acids. The CDR3 DNA sequence: TGCGCCAGCAGCTTGAGGGGATCCGGTGAAAAACTGTTTTTT. Translating it yields CASSLRGSGEKLFF.